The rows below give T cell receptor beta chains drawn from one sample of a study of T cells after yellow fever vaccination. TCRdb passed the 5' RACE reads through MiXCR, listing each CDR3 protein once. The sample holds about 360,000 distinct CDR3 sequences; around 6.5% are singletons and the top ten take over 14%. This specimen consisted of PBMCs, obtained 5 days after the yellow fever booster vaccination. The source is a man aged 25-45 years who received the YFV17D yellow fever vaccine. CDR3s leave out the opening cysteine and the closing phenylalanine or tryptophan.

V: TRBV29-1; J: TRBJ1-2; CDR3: SVEGDRGTGQGVNGYT
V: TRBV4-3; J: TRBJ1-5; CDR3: ASSQDLEGWSNQPQH
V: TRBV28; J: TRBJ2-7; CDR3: ASRGDHEQY
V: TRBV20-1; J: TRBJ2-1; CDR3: SARAQIGGGSYNEQF
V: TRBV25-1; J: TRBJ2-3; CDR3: ASSEWGGRGADTQY
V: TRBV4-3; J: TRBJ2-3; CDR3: ASSQDLVGSGRSSTDTQY
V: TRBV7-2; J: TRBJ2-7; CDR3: ASSLGSGARSSYEQY
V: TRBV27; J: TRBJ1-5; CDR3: ASSLEAPPPQH
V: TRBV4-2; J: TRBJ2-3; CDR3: ASSQDAGGTDTQY
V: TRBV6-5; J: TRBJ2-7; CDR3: ASTQREGLSYEQY
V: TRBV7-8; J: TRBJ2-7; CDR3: ASSQTGLAENYEQY
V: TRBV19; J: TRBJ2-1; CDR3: ASSIGVLYNEQF
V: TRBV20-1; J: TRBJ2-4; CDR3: SARVSGTKNIQY
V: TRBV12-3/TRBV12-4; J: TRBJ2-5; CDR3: ASTQGQVIETQY
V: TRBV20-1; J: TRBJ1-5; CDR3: SASIRPNQPQH
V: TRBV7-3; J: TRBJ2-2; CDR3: ASSLRAFEAGELF
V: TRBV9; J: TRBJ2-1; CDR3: ASSVEGQTYNEQF
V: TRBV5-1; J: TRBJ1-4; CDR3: ASSQRQGGHGAGEKLF
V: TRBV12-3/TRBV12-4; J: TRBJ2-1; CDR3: AIARTSENNEQF
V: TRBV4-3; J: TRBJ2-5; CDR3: ASSWSGGETQY
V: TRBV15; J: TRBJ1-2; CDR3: ATSRIPGQGANGYT
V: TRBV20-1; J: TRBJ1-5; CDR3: SASSQGYEPQH
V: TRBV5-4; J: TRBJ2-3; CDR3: ASSLVLAGAGTQY
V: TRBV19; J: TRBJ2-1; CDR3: ASSVGSKGYNEQF
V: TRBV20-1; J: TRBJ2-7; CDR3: SARDLEQSHLYEQY
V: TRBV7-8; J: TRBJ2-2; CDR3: ASSPADRGYTGELF
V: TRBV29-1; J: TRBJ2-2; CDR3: SVDFTGDAGELF